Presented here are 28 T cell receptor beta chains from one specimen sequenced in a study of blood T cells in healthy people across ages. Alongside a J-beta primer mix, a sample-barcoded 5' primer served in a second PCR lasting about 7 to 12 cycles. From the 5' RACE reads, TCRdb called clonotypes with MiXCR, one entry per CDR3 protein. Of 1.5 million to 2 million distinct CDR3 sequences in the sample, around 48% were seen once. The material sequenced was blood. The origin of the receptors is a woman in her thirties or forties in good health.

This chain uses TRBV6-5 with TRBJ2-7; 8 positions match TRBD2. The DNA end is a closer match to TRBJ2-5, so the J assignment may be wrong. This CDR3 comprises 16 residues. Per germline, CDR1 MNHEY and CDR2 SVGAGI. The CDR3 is CASSSTWTSPRETQYF. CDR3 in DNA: TGTGCCAGCAGTTCGACATGGACTAGCCCCAGAGAGACCCAGTACTTC.

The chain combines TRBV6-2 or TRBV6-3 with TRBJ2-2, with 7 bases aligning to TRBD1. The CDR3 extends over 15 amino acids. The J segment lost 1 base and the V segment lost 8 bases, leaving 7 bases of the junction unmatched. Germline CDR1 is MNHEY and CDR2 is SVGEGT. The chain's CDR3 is CASLKDRRNTGELFF. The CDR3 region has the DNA TGTGCCAGCCTGAAGGACAGGCGGAACACCGGGGAGCTGTTTTTT.

The CDR3 spells CASSLGSSGQRYF. CDR3 nucleotide sequence: TGTGCCAGCAGCTTAGGCTCGTCGGGACAGAGGTACTTC. V and J are TRBV13 and TRBJ2-7; the match to TRBD1 covers 7 bases. The junction had 8 bases not matched to a gene; V was cut back by 0 bases and J by 12 bases. The germline V gene has CDR1 PRHDT and CDR2 FYEKMQ (reference sequence). There are 13 residues in the CDR3.

The CDR3 is CASSQERANQPQHF. CDR3 DNA sequence: TGCGCCAGCAGCCAAGAAAGGGCTAATCAGCCCCAGCATTTT. J is TRBJ1-5 and V is TRBV4-1; D ambiguous. Germline V CDR1 and CDR2: MGHRA, YSYEKL. Trimming cost V 0 bases and J 4 bases, with 7 bases left between them. The CDR3 runs 14 residues.

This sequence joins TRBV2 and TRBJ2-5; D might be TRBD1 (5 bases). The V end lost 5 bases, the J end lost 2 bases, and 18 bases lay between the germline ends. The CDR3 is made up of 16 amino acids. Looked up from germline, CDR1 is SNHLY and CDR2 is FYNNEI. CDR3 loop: CASSPQTAGWQETQYF. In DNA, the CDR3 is TGTGCCAGCAGTCCGCAGACAGCCGGGTGGCAAGAGACCCAGTACTTC.

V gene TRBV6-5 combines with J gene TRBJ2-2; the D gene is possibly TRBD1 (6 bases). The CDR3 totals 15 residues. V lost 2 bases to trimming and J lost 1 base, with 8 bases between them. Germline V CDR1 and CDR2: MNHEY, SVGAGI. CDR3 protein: CASSYNRVNTGELFF. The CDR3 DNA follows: TGTGCCAGCAGTTACAACAGGGTGAACACCGGGGAGCTGTTTTTT.

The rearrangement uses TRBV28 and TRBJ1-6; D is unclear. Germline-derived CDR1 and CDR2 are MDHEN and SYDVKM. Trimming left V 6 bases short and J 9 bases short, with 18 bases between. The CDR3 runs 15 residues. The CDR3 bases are TGTGCCAGCAGCCTCGGGCAATGGGAAGTTTCACCCCTCCACTTT. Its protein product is CASSLGQWEVSPLHF.

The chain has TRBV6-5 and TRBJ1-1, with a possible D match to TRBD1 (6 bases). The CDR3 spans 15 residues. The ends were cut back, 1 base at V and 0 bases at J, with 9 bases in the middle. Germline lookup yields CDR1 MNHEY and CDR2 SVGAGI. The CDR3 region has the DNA TGTGCCAGCAGTTACTGGGGGGCTGTGAACACTGAAGCTTTCTTT. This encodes CASSYWGAVNTEAFF.

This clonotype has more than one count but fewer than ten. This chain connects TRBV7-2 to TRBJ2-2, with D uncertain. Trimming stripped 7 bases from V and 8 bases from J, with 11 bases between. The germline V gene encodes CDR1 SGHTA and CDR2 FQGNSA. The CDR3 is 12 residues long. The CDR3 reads CASILGLGELFF. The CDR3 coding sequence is TGTGCCAGCATTCTAGGGCTTGGGGAGCTGTTTTTT.

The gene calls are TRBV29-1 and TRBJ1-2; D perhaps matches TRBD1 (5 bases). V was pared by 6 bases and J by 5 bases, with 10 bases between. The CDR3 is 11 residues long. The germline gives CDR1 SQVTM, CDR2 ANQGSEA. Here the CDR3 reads CSVRDGYGYTF. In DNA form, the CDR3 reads TGCAGCGTCCGGGACGGTTATGGCTACACCTTC.

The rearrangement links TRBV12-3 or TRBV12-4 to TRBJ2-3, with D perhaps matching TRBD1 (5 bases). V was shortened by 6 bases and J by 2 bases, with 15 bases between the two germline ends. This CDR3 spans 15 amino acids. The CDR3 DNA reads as TGTGCCAGCAGCGATCACAGGTTTAACACAGATACGCAGTATTTT. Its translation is CASSDHRFNTDTQYF.

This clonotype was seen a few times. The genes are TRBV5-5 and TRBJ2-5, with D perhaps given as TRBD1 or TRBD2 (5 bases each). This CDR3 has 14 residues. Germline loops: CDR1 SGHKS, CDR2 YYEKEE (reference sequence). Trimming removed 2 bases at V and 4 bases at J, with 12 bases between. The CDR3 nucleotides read TGTGCCAGCAGCTTTCCGGGGCGAGGAGAGACCCAGTACTTC. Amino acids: CASSFPGRGETQYF.

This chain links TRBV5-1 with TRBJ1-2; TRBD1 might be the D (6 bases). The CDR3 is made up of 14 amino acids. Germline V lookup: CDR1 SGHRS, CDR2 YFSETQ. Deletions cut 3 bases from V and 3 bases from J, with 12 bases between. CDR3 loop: CASSSGGGHYGYTF. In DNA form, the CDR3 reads TGCGCCAGCAGCTCTGGAGGGGGACACTATGGCTACACCTTC.

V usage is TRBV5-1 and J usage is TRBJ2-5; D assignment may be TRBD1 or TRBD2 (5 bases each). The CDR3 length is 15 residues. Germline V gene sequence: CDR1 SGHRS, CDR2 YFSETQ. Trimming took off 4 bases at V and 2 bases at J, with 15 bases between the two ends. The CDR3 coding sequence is TGCGCCAGCAGCCTCAATCTCGGGGCTCAAGAGACCCAGTACTTC. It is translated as CASSLNLGAQETQYF.

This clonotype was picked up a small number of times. The CDR3 sequence: CASSFGQGSSNQPQHF. CDR3 nucleotide sequence: TGTGCCAGCAGTTTCGGCCAGGGGAGTAGCAATCAGCCCCAGCATTTT. V and J are TRBV12-3 or TRBV12-4 and TRBJ1-5; TRBD1 is a possible D gene (6 bases). The CDR3 extends over 16 amino acids. V gave up 3 bases and J gave up 0 bases, with 12 bases separating them.

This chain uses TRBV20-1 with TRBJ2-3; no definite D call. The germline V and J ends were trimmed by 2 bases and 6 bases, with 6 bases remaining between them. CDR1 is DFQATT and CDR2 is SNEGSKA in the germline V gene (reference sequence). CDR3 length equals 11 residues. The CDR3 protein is CSARMPDTQYF. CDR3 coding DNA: TGCAGTGCTAGAATGCCCGATACGCAGTATTTT.

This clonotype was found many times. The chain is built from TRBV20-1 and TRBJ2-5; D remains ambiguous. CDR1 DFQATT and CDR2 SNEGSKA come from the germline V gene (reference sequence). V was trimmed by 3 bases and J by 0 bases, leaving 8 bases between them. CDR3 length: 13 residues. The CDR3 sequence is CSARGLYQETQYF. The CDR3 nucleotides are TGCAGTGCTAGGGGCCTATACCAAGAGACCCAGTACTTC.

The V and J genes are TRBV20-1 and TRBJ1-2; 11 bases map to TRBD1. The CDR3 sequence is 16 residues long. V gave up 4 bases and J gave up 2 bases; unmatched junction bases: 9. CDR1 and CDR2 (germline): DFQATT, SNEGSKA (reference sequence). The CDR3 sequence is CSATRDRGSKNYGYTF. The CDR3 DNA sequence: TGCAGTGCTACCCGGGACAGGGGGAGTAAAAACTATGGCTACACCTTC.

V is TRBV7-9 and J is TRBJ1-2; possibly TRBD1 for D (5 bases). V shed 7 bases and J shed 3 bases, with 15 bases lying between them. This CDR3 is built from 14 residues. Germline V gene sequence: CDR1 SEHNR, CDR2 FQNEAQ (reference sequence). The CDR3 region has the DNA TGTGCCAGCACCCTGAGCGGGGGGGACTATGGCTACACCTTC. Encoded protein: CASTLSGGDYGYTF. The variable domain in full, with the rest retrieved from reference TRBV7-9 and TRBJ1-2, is DTGVSQNPRHKITKRGQNVTFRCDPISEHNRLYWYRQTLGQGPEFLTYFQNEAQLEKSRLLSDRFSAERPKGSFSTLEIQRTEQGDSAMYLCASTLSGGDYGYTFGSGTRLTVV.

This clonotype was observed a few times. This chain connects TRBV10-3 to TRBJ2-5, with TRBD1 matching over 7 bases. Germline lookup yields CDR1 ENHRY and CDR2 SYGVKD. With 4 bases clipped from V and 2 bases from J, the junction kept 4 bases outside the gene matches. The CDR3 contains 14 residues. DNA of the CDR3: TGTGCCATCAGTGCCACAGGGGTACAAGAGACCCAGTACTTC. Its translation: CAISATGVQETQYF.

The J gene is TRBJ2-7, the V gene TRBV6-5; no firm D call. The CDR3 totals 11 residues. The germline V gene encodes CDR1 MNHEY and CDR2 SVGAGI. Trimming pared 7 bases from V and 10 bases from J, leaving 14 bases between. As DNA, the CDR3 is TGTGCCAGCACTCACCTCCTGTCCCAGTACTTC. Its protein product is CASTHLLSQYF.

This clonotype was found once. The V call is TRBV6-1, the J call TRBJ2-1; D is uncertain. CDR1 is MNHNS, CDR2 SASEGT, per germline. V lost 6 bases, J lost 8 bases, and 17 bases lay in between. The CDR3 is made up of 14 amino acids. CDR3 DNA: TGTGCCAGCAGAAACAGAGGTTCGAGAGATGAGCAGTTCTTC. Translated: CASRNRGSRDEQFF.

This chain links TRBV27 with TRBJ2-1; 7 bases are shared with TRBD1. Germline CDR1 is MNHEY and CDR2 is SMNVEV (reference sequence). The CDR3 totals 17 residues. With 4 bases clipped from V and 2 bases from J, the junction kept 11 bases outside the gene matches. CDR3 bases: TGTGCCAGCAGTTCCGGCGACAGGGCCGGCGCCTACAATGAGCAGTTCTTC. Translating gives CASSSGDRAGAYNEQFF.

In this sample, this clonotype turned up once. CDR3 coding DNA: TGTGCCACCAGTGACTCCGCGACAGATAACTATGGCTACACCTTC. Amino acid sequence: CATSDSATDNYGYTF. This chain uses TRBV24-1 with TRBJ1-2; D might be TRBD1 (5 bases). The V gene lost 4 bases and the J gene lost 1 base, with 12 bases spanning the gap. Germline V CDR1 and CDR2: KGHDR, SFDVKD. There are 15 residues in the CDR3.

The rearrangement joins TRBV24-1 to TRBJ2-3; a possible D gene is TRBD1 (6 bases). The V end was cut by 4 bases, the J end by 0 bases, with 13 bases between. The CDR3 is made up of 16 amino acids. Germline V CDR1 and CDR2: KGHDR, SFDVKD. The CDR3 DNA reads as TGTGCCACCAGTGACCCCGACAGGCCAAGCACAGATACGCAGTATTTT. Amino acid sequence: CATSDPDRPSTDTQYF.

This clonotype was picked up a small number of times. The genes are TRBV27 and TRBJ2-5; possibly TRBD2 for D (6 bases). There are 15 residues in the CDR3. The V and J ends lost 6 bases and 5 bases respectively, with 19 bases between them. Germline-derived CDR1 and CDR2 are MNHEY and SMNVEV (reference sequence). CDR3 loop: CASRRRLDSGETQYF. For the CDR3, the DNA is TGTGCCAGCAGACGTCGACTAGATTCAGGGGAGACCCAGTACTTC.

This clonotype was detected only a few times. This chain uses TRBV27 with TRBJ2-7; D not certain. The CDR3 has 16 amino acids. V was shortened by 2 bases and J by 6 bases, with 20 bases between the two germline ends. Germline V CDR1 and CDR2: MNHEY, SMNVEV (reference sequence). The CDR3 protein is CASSLGGLKFVGEQYF. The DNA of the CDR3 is TGTGCCAGCAGTTTAGGTGGATTAAAGTTCGTGGGCGAGCAGTACTTC.

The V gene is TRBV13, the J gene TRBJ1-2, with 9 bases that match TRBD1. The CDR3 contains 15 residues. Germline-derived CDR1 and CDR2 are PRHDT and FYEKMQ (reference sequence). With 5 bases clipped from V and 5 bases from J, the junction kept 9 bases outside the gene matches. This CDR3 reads CASSPNPGTGYGYTF. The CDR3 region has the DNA TGTGCCAGCAGCCCCAACCCCGGGACAGGGTATGGCTACACCTTC.